This T cell receptor beta chain was identified during a study of blood T cell repertoires in COVID-19. Background on the study: From T cells, B-cell-depleted T cells, or PBMCs came the material, which was cDNA or gDNA.

The CDR3 has 16 amino acids. Trimming cost V 5 bases and J 7 bases; bases outside gene matches: 9. Germline values: CDR1 SGHTA, CDR2 FQGNSA. Across 20 to 25 US areas, participants ranged in age from roughly 18 to 95 years. Two negative PCRs, clearance, or symptom resolution had been documented for recovered Cohort 3 donors. Original processing methods: Estimation of nucleated cell counts was performed using reference gene primer amplification. Only in-frame clones appear in the TCRdb table, and some are missing; sequencing was by immunoSEQ multiplex PCR. V and J calls and clone size are given by that table; D and trimming were obtained from the DNA. The sample records 360,000 or so clones, over 80% being singletons.

Sequences were obtained from PBMCs or T cells enriched from blood (not recorded which). The TCR was taken from a woman in her forties or fifties who had recovered from COVID-19. The chain employs TRBV7-2 and TRBJ1-5, with 12 nucleotides matching TRBD1. CDR3 amino acids: CASSPSGQGATQPQHF. The CDR3 coding sequence is TGTGCCAGCAGCCCATCGGGACAGGGGGCGACGCAGCCCCAGCATTTT.